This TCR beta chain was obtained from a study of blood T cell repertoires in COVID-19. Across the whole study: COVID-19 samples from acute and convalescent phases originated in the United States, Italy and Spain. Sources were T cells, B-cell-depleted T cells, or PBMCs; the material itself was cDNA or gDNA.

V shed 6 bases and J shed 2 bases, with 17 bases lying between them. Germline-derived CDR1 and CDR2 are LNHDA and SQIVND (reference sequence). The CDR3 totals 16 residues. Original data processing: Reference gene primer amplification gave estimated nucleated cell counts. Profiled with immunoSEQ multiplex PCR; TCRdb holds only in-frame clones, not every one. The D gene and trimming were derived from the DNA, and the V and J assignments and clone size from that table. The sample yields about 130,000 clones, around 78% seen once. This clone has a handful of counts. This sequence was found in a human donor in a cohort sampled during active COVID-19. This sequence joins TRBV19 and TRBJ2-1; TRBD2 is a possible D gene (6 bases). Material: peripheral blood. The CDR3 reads CASSGIAGRTYNEQFF. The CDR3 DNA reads TGTGCCAGTAGCGGAATCGCGGGGCGAACCTACAATGAGCAGTTCTTC.